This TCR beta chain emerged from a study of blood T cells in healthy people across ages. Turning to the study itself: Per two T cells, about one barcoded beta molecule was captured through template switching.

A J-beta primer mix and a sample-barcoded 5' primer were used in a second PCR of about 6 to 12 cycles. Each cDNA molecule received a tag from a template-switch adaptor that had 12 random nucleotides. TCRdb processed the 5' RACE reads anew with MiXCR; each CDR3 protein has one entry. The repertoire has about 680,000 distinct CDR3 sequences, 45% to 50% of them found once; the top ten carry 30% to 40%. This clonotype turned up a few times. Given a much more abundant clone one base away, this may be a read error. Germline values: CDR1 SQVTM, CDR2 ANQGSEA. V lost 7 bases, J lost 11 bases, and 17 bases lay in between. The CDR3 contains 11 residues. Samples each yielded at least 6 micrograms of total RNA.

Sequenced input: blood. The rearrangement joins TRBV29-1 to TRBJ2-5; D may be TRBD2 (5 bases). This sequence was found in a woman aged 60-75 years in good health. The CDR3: CSGGFKWEQYF. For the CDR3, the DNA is TGCAGCGGTGGTTTCAAGTGGGAGCAGTACTTC.